Included here is one T cell receptor (beta chain) sequence, with context. The data stem from a study of blood T cell repertoires in COVID-19. Study overall: Samples taken during acute and convalescent COVID-19 were collected in the United States, Italy and Spain.

TCRdb keeps only in-frame clones here, not all; method: immunoSEQ multiplex PCR. Among approximately 360,000 clones, 80% to 85% were seen once, and the ten largest hold around 5%. CDR1 and CDR2 from the germline V gene are SGHAT and FQNNGV. V gave up 5 bases and J gave up 0 bases, with 10 bases separating them. The CDR3 length is 14 residues. Donors in Cohort 3 counted as recovered after two negative PCRs, clearance, or symptom resolution. The receptor was isolated from a woman aged 45-59 years who had recovered from COVID-19. Sequenced input: PBMCs or T cells enriched from blood (not recorded which). V usage is TRBV11-2 and J usage is TRBJ1-1, with D possibly TRBD1 on 6 matching bases. CDR3 sequence: CASSRRGLNTEAFF. CDR3 sequence (DNA): TGTGCCAGCAGCCGCAGGGGCCTGAACACTGAAGCTTTCTTT.